The sample holds a few counts of the clone carrying this TCR beta chain. Antigen unknown. This specimen belongs to a study of shared clonotypes between healthy human individuals. As handled by the study authors: Without quality scores, immunoSEQ junctional reads could not be filtered like full-length reads. Repertoires were generated with immunoSEQ multiplex PCR, while TCRdb's copy carries only in-frame clones and drops some. The V and J calls and clone size were taken over from that table, and D and trimming were inferred from the DNA. The sample gives around 720,000 clones, around 78% of which show up once; about 1.8% is in the top ten. Study findings and constraints: Among non-shared clonotypes, generation probabilities were lower than among those shared by all four donors.

The V gene's germline CDR1 is MNHEY and CDR2 SMNVEV (reference sequence). The V end was cut by 10 bases, the J end by 4 bases, with 10 bases between. CDR3 length equals 11 residues. What was sequenced was memory CD4+ T cells sorted from blood. Subset here: CD45RA-negative fraction. The gene calls are TRBV27 and TRBJ1-2; D gene uncertain. The TCR comes from a woman under 40 in good health. CDR3 protein: CATGRAYGYTF. The CDR3 bases are TGTGCCACTGGAAGGGCCTATGGCTACACCTTC.